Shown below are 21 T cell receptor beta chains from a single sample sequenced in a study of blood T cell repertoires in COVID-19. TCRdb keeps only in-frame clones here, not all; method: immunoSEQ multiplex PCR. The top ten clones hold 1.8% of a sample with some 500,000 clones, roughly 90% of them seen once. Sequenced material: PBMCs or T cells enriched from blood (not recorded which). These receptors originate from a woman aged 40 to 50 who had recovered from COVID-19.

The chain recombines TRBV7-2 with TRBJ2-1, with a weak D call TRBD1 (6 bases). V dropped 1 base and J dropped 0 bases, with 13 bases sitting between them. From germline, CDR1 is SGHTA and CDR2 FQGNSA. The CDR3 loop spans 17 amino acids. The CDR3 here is CASSLVSGQSSYNEQFF. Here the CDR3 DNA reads TGTGCCAGCAGCTTAGTATCCGGACAGAGCTCCTACAATGAGCAGTTCTTC.

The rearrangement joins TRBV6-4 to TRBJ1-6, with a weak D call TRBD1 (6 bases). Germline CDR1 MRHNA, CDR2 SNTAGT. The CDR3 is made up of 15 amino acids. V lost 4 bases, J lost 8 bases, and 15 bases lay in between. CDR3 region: CASSALGGQDSPLHF. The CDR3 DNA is TGTGCCAGCAGTGCCCTCGGGGGGCAAGATTCACCCCTCCACTTT.

The CDR3: CASQPGQGAGEQYF. The CDR3, as DNA: TGTGCCAGTCAACCGGGACAGGGGGCGGGGGAGCAGTACTTC. The J gene is TRBJ2-7, the V gene TRBV19; 12 positions agree with TRBD1. This CDR3 is built from 14 residues. The V segment lost 8 bases and the J segment 7 bases; nucleotides outside the gene matches: 9. Germline assignment: CDR1 LNHDA and CDR2 SQIVND (reference sequence).

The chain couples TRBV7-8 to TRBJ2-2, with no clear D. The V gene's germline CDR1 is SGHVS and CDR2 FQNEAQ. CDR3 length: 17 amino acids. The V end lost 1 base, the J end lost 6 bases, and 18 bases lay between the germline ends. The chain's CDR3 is CASSLVYPGRSAGELFF. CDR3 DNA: TGTGCCAGCAGCTTAGTGTATCCTGGAAGGAGTGCCGGGGAGCTGTTTTTT.

The CDR3, as DNA: TGCGCCAGCAGCTTGGCTGTAGGGGCAGGATCCTACGAGCAGTACTTC. Protein: CASSLAVGAGSYEQYF. This sequence joins TRBV5-1 and TRBJ2-7; weak D call: TRBD1 (5 bases). The CDR3 is 16 residues long. The germline V gene has CDR1 SGHRS and CDR2 YFSETQ. V shed 0 bases and J shed 1 base, with 14 bases lying between them.

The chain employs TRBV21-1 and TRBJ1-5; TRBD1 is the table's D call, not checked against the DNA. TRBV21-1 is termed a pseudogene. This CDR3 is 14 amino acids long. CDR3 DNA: TGTGCCAGCGGGACATGGGCCCGAGGTCAGCCCCAGCATTTT. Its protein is CASGTWARGQPQHF.

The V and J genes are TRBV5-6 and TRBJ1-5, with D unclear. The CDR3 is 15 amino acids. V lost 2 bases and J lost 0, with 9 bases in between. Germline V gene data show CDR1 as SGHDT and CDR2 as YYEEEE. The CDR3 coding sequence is TGTGCCAGCAGCTTAGAAAGCTATAGCAATCAGCCCCAGCATTTT. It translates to CASSLESYSNQPQHF.

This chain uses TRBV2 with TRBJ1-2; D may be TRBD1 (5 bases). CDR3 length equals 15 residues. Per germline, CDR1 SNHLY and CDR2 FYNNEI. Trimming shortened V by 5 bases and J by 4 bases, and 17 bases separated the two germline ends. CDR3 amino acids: CASSLHPGQGYGYTF. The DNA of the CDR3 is TGTGCCAGCAGTCTCCACCCCGGGCAGGGCTATGGCTACACCTTC.

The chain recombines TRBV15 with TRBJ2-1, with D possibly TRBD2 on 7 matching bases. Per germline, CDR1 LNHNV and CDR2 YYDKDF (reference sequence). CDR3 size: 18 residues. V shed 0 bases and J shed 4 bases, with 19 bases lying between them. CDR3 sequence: CATSRDNRGASGYNEQFF. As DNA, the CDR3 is TGTGCCACCAGCAGAGATAATAGGGGGGCTAGCGGATACAATGAGCAGTTCTTC.

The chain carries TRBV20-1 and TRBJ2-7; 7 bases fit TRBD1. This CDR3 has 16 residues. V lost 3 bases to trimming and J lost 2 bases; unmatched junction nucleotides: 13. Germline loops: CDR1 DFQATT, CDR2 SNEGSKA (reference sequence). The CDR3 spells CSASPLPGQTAYEQYF. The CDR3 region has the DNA TGCAGTGCTAGTCCTCTCCCGGGACAGACGGCCTACGAGCAGTACTTC.

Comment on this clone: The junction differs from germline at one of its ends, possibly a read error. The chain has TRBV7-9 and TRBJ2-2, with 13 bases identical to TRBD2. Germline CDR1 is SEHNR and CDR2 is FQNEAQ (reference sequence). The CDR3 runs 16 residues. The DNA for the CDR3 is TGTGCCAGCAGCTTGGGGACTAGCGGGAACTCCGGGGAGCTGTTTTTT. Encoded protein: CASSLGTSGNSGELFF. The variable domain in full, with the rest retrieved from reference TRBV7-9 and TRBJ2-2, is DTGVSQNPRHKITKRGQNVTFRCDPISEHNRLYWYRQTLGQGPEFLTYFQNEAQLEKSRLLSDRFSAERPKGSFSTLEIQRTEQGDSAMYLCASSLGTSGNSGELFFGEGSRLTVL.

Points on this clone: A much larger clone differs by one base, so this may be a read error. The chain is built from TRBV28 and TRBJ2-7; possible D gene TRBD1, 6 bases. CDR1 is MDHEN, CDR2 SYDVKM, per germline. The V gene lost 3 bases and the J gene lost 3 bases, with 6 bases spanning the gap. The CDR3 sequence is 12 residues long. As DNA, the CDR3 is TGTGCCAGCAGTTTGACAGGCTACGAGCAGTACTTC. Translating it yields CASSLTGYEQYF.

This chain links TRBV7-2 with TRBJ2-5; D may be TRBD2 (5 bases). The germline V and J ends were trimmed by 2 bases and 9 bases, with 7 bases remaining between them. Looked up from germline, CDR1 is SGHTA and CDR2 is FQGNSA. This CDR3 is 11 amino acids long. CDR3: CASSLRGSQYF. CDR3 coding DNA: TGTGCCAGCAGCTTACGAGGGTCCCAGTACTTC.

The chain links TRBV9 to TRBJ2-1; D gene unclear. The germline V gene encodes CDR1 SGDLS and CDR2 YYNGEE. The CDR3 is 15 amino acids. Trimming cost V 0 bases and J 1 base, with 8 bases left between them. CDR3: CASSVDVRSYNEQFF. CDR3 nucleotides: TGTGCCAGCAGCGTAGATGTCAGGTCCTACAATGAGCAGTTCTTC.

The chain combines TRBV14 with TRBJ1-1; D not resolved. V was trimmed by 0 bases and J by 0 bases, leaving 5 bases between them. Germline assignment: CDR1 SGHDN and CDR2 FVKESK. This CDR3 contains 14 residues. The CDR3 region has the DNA TGTGCCAGCAGCCAAGAATCTGTGAACACTGAAGCTTTCTTT. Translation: CASSQESVNTEAFF. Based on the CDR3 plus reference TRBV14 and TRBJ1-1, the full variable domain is EAGVTQFPSHSVIEKGQTVTLRCDPISGHDNLYWYRRVMGKEIKFLLHFVKESKQDESGMPNNRFLAERTGGTYSTLKVQPAELEDSGVYFCASSQESVNTEAFFGQGTRLTVV.

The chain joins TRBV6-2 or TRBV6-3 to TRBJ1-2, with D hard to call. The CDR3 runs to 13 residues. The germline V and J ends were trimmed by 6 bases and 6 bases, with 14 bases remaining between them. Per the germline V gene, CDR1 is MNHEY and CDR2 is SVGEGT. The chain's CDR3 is CASSNPPGNGYTF. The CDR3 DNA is TGTGCCAGCAGCAACCCTCCGGGGAATGGCTACACCTTC.

The CDR3 region is CASRQQGSSGDIQYF. DNA of the CDR3: TGTGCCAGCAGGCAACAGGGAAGTAGTGGCGACATTCAGTACTTC. The rearrangement joins TRBV5-4 to TRBJ2-4; perhaps TRBD1 as D (6 bases). Germline values: CDR1 SGHNT, CDR2 YYREEE (reference sequence). V lost 5 bases and J 8 bases, leaving 20 bases between the germline ends. The CDR3 spans 15 residues.

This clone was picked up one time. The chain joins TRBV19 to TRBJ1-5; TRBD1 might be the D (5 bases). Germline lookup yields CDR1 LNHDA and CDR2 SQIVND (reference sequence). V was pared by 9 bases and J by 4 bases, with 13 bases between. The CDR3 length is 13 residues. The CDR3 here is CARTTVLNQPQHF. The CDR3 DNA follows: TGTGCCAGAACGACAGTATTAAATCAGCCCCAGCATTTT.

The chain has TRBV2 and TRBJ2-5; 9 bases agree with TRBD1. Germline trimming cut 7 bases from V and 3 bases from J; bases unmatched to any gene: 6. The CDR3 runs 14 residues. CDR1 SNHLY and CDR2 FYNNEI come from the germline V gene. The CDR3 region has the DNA TGTGCCAGCACGGCTACAGGGGGCGAAGAGACCCAGTACTTC. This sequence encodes CASTATGGEETQYF.

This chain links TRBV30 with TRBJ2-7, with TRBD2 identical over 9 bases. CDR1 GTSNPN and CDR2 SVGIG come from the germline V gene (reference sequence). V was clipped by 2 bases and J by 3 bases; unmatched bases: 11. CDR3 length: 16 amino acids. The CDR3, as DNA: TGTGCCTGGAGTTTGTGCGGGAGGGGCCCTAACTACGAGCAGTACTTC. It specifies CAWSLCGRGPNYEQYF.

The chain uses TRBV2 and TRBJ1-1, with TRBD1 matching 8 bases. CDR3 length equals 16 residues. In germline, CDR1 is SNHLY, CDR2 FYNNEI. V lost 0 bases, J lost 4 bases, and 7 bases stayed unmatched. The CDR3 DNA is TGTGCCAGCAGTGAAGCGCACGGACAGGGAGGCACTGAAGCTTTCTTT. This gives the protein CASSEAHGQGGTEAFF.